The entry below gives a single T cell receptor (beta chain) sequence along with its context. What it binds is unknown. TCR beta cDNA libraries had unique molecular identifiers. TCRdb re-called the PCR reads with MiXCR, one entry per CDR3 protein. The sample carries some 700,000 distinct CDR3 sequences, 55% to 60% recorded once. This entry comes from a study of post-analysis software for immune sequencing data. Study-wide findings and caveats: When patients were compared with controls, about five TRBV segments were more frequent, TRBV5-6, TRBV5-1 and TRBV20-1 among them.

CDR3 length equals 15 residues. Trimming left V 2 bases short and J 6 bases short, with 17 bases between. V and J are TRBV12-3 or TRBV12-4 and TRBJ2-7; the D gene could be TRBD1 or TRBD2 (5 bases each). The specimen was blood. This receptor was identified in a girl aged 2-9 years with multiple sclerosis. The CDR3 DNA follows: TGTGCCAGCAGTTTATCCGGGACCCGTGTCGTCGAGCAGTACTTC. This sequence encodes CASSLSGTRVVEQYF.